This entry features one T cell receptor (beta chain) sequence. This record belongs to a study of T cells in Graves' hyperthyroidism and ophthalmopathy. V was pared by 1 base and J by 7 bases, with 11 bases between. The CDR3 has 14 amino acids. The germline V gene encodes CDR1 MNHNS and CDR2 SASEGT. Amplification targeted TCR beta CDR3 regions from RNA transcripts. HTBI primers drove first-round RT-PCR of the TCR CDR3. TCRdb reanalysed the multiplex PCR reads using MiXCR and keeps one entry per CDR3 protein. The table includes about 510,000 distinct CDR3 sequences, over 45% detected once. The source of this sequence is an adult woman with Graves' disease, either hyperthyroidism or ophthalmopathy (not recorded which). Sequencing was done on a sample of peripheral blood or thyroid tissue (not recorded which). The genes are TRBV6-1 and TRBJ1-3; D is perhaps TRBD1 (6 bases). CDR3 residues: CASSEDRARNTIYF. The CDR3 coding sequence is TGTGCCAGCAGTGAAGACAGGGCCAGGAACACCATATATTTT.